The 28 T cell receptor beta chains below were found in one sample sequenced in a study of blood T cell repertoires in COVID-19. Only in-frame clones appear in the TCRdb table, and some are missing; sequencing was by immunoSEQ multiplex PCR. The sample contains about 200,000 clones, around 83% of which appear only once. Sequenced sample: peripheral blood. All receptors come from a human donor in a cohort sampled during active COVID-19.

The chain recombines TRBV3-1 (or the pseudogene TRBV3-2) with TRBJ2-7; the match to TRBD1 covers 9 bases. Losses at the gene ends were 5 bases for V and 2 bases for J; bases not matched to a gene: 4. The CDR3 consists of 14 residues. The germline V gene encodes CDR1 LGHDT and CDR2 YNNKEL (reference sequence). CDR3 residues: CASSSGQGAYEQYF. CDR3 bases: TGTGCCAGCAGCTCGGGACAGGGTGCCTACGAGCAGTACTTC.

The genes are TRBV12-5 and TRBJ2-7, with 13 bases identical to TRBD2. Germline V gene data show CDR1 as LGHNT and CDR2 as FRNRAP. This CDR3 is 17 amino acids long. After removal of 1 base from V and 4 bases from J, the junction contained 7 bases not matched to a gene. The CDR3 spells CASGLAKTSGRGYEQYF. CDR3 DNA sequence: TGTGCTAGTGGTTTGGCGAAAACTAGCGGGAGGGGGTACGAGCAGTACTTC.

V usage is TRBV6-5 and J usage is TRBJ2-1; D might be TRBD1 (6 bases). This CDR3 has 15 amino acids. V lost 2 bases, J lost 0 bases, and 8 bases lay in between. Germline V lookup: CDR1 MNHEY, CDR2 SVGAGI. The DNA for the CDR3 is TGTGCCAGCAGTTACGAGGACAGCTCCTACAATGAGCAGTTCTTC. Translated: CASSYEDSSYNEQFF.

CDR3 sequence: CSASMGWAGQETQYF. As DNA, the CDR3 is TGCAGTGCTAGTATGGGGTGGGCGGGCCAAGAGACCCAGTACTTC. The chain carries TRBV20-1 and TRBJ2-5, with TRBD2 as a possible D gene (5 bases). Trimming cost V 3 bases and J 1 base, with 15 bases left between them. This CDR3 contains 15 residues. Germline V lookup: CDR1 DFQATT, CDR2 SNEGSKA (reference sequence).

The chain couples TRBV15 to TRBJ2-3; D may be TRBD1 (6 bases). The V and J ends lost 5 bases and 3 bases respectively, with 12 bases between them. This CDR3 is 14 amino acids long. Germline V gives CDR1 LNHNV, CDR2 YYDKDF (reference sequence). The CDR3 loop reads CATSGNRVTDTQYF. DNA for the CDR3: TGTGCCACCAGCGGCAACAGGGTGACAGATACGCAGTATTTT.

The rearrangement links TRBV25-1 to TRBJ2-1; 8 bases align to TRBD1. The V segment lost 6 bases and the J segment 6 bases; nucleotides outside the gene matches: 13. The germline CDR1 and CDR2 sequences are MGHDK and SYGVNS. The CDR3 consists of 16 residues. As DNA, the CDR3 is TGTGCCAGCAGGAGTAGCGGACAGGGTCTCTCCAATGAGCAGTTCTTC. Translation: CASRSSGQGLSNEQFF. The full variable domain, with the rest looked up from reference TRBV25-1 and TRBJ2-1, is EADIYQTPRYLVIGTGKKITLECSQTMGHDKMYWYQQDPGMELHLIHYSYGVNSTEKGDLSSESTVSRIRTEHFPLTLESARPSHTSQYLCASRSSGQGLSNEQFFGPGTRLTVL.

The chain combines TRBV5-1 with TRBJ2-3; 16 positions match TRBD2. Germline trimming cut 7 bases from V and 0 bases from J; bases unmatched to any gene: 5. Per the germline V gene, CDR1 is SGHRS and CDR2 is YFSETQ. The CDR3 is 17 amino acids. CDR3: CASRGLAGGMSTDTQYF. The CDR3 DNA is TGCGCCAGCCGGGGACTAGCGGGAGGGATGAGCACAGATACGCAGTATTTT.

This chain joins TRBV5-1 and TRBJ2-3, with D possibly TRBD2 on 6 matching bases. The CDR3 has 14 residues. Germline V gives CDR1 SGHRS, CDR2 YFSETQ. V gave up 2 bases and J gave up 5 bases, with 12 bases separating them. CDR3 region: CASSLGGRGDTQYF. The CDR3 DNA is TGCGCCAGCAGCTTAGGCGGGCGGGGAGATACGCAGTATTTT.

This clone has ten or more counts. J is TRBJ1-1 and V is TRBV5-1; 8 nucleotides align to TRBD1. The germline CDR1 and CDR2 sequences are SGHRS and YFSETQ. This CDR3 contains 14 residues. Unmatched junction bases numbered 6, after V lost 7 bases and J lost 1 base. This CDR3 reads CASCLTGANTEAFF. DNA for the CDR3: TGCGCCAGCTGCCTGACAGGGGCGAACACTGAAGCTTTCTTT.

The genes are TRBV5-4 and TRBJ2-1; 8 bases are a match to TRBD2. V was clipped by 3 bases and J by 8 bases; unmatched bases: 10. Germline V lookup: CDR1 SGHNT, CDR2 YYREEE (reference sequence). This CDR3 comprises 15 residues. The CDR3 spells CASSYSGTRGYEQFF. DNA of the CDR3: TGTGCCAGCAGCTATTCCGGGACTAGGGGGTATGAGCAGTTCTTC.

CDR3 amino acids: CATTGTGPQETQYF. In nucleotides, the CDR3 is TGTGCCACGACCGGGACAGGGCCTCAAGAGACCCAGTACTTC. This rearrangement joins TRBV2 to TRBJ2-5; 9 bases align to TRBD1. Germline V gene data show CDR1 as SNHLY and CDR2 as FYNNEI. V shed 10 bases, J shed 2 bases, and the junction held 8 bases outside the gene matches. CDR3 size: 14 residues.

The CDR3 region has the DNA TGCGCCAGCAGCTCCACAGGGAGCAATCAGCCCCAGCATTTT. Its translation: CASSSTGSNQPQHF. This chain uses TRBV4-1 with TRBJ1-5, with TRBD1 as a possible D gene (6 bases). The CDR3 extends over 14 amino acids. The ends were cut back, 5 bases at V and 1 base at J, with 9 bases in the middle. Germline V lookup: CDR1 MGHRA, CDR2 YSYEKL.

The chain links TRBV6-5 to TRBJ2-1; tentatively, D is TRBD2 (5 bases). The CDR3 totals 13 residues. V lost 8 bases and J lost 0, with 8 bases in between. Germline V gene sequence: CDR1 MNHEY, CDR2 SVGAGI. The CDR3 region is CASGSTSYNEQFF. CDR3 nucleotide sequence: TGTGCCAGCGGGAGTACCTCCTACAATGAGCAGTTCTTC.

This chain uses TRBV25-1 with TRBJ2-1, with 7 bases lining up with TRBD1. CDR3 size: 14 residues. Germline CDR1 reads MGHDK; CDR2 reads SYGVNS. J gave up 2 bases and V 6 bases, and 4 bases lay outside the gene matches. In DNA form, the CDR3 reads TGTGCCAGCAGCAGACAGGGTGCCTACAATGAGCAGTTCTTC. Protein: CASSRQGAYNEQFF.

V and J are TRBV7-2 and TRBJ2-5; tentative D call: TRBD2 (5 bases). Germline V gene data show CDR1 as SGHTA and CDR2 as FQGNSA. The CDR3 spans 13 residues. Deletions cut 5 bases from V and 2 bases from J, with 9 bases between. CDR3 DNA sequence: TGTGCCAGCAGCCGCGGACTTCAAGAGACCCAGTACTTC. Translated: CASSRGLQETQYF. Together with reference TRBV7-2 and TRBJ2-5, the CDR3 gives the full variable domain: GAGVSQSPSNKVTEKGKDVELRCDPISGHTALYWYRQSLGQGLEFLIYFQGNSAPDKSGLPSDRFSAERTGGSVSTLTIQRTQQEDSAVYLCASSRGLQETQYFGPGTRLLVL.

This clone was detected only once. Other nucleotide sequences from this sample produce the same CDR3. V is TRBV18 and J is TRBJ2-4, with 9 bases matching TRBD2. The CDR3 consists of 16 residues. The trim removed 3 bases at V and 2 bases at J, leaving 5 bases unmatched. In germline, CDR1 is KGHSH, CDR2 LQKENI. CDR3 sequence: CASSPPSGRTKNIQYF. The CDR3 nucleotides read TGTGCCAGCTCACCTCCGAGCGGGAGGACCAAAAACATTCAGTACTTC.

V is TRBV27 and J is TRBJ1-1; D is unresolved. This CDR3 has 14 residues. V lost 5 bases, J lost 3 bases, and 13 bases lay in between. CDR1 and CDR2 (germline): MNHEY, SMNVEV (reference sequence). CDR3: CASSPGKWYTEAFF. In DNA, the CDR3 is TGTGCCAGCAGTCCGGGGAAGTGGTACACTGAAGCTTTCTTT.

This clone occurred once. This chain links TRBV29-1 with TRBJ2-4, with 12 bases identical to TRBD2. The CDR3 length is 15 residues. V trimming: 0 bases; J trimming: 8 bases; junction bases outside the gene matches: 5. Germline CDR1 reads SQVTM; CDR2 reads ANQGSEA. The CDR3 sequence is CSVEELAGGSDIQYF. The CDR3 DNA is TGCAGCGTTGAAGAACTAGCGGGAGGCAGCGACATTCAGTACTTC. Full variable domain (remainder filled in from reference TRBV29-1 and TRBJ2-4): SAVISQKPSRDICQRGTSLTIQCQVDSQVTMMFWYRQQPGQSLTLIATANQGSEATYESGFVIDKFPISRPNLTFSTLTVSNMSPEDSSIYLCSVEELAGGSDIQYFGAGTRLSVL.

This clone appeared many times. The chain joins TRBV5-6 to TRBJ2-3; D is unresolved. Germline lookup yields CDR1 SGHDT and CDR2 YYEEEE. The ends were cut back, 4 bases at V and 6 bases at J, with 15 bases in the middle. The length of the CDR3 is 14 residues. The CDR3 coding sequence is TGTGCCAGCAGCCTGAGCTTTAAGATGGATACGCAGTATTTT. Its protein is CASSLSFKMDTQYF.

J is TRBJ1-1 and V is TRBV27, with TRBD1 matching over 8 bases. CDR1 MNHEY and CDR2 SMNVEV come from the germline V gene (reference sequence). With 5 bases clipped from V and 10 bases from J, the junction kept 12 bases outside the gene matches. The CDR3 totals 14 residues. This chain's CDR3 is CASSINRGYVAAFF. The CDR3 bases are TGTGCCAGCAGTATCAACAGGGGGTACGTTGCAGCTTTCTTT.

This chain uses TRBV21-1 with TRBJ1-2; the DNA was not used to check the table's D call, TRBD1. TRBV21-1 is classified as a pseudogene. The CDR3 is 18 residues long. The CDR3 nucleotides are TGTGCCAGCAGCAAAGTAGTGAGGACAGGCGTCCCAAACTATGGCTACACCTTC. Encoded protein: CASSKVVRTGVPNYGYTF.

The V call is TRBV18, the J call TRBJ2-1; 8 bases are shared with TRBD2. V dropped 4 bases and J dropped 5; count of bases not matched to a gene: 4. The germline V gene encodes CDR1 KGHSH and CDR2 LQKENI. The CDR3 is 14 residues long. CDR3 sequence: CASSLRTSHNEQFF. The CDR3 DNA sequence: TGTGCCAGCTCACTACGGACTAGCCACAATGAGCAGTTCTTC.

V is TRBV18 and J is TRBJ1-2; maybe TRBD1 (5 bases). Trimming shortened V by 3 bases and J by 4 bases, and 15 bases separated the two germline ends. This CDR3 contains 15 residues. Germline-derived CDR1 and CDR2 are KGHSH and LQKENI. CDR3 loop: CASSPDDRGPYGYTF. DNA for the CDR3: TGTGCCAGCTCACCCGATGACAGAGGCCCCTATGGCTACACCTTC. Based on the CDR3 plus reference TRBV18 and TRBJ1-2, the full variable domain is NAGVMQNPRHLVRRRGQEARLRCSPMKGHSHVYWYRQLPEEGLKFMVYLQKENIIDESGMPKERFSAEFPKEGPSILRIQQVVRGDSAAYFCASSPDDRGPYGYTFGSGTRLTVV.

This chain links TRBV18 with TRBJ2-1; 7 bases match TRBD1. The CDR3 totals 13 residues. Losses at the gene ends were 2 bases for V and 6 bases for J; bases not matched to a gene: 1. Germline V gene data show CDR1 as KGHSH and CDR2 as LQKENI. The CDR3 spells CASSPDRANEQFF. The CDR3 DNA follows: TGTGCCAGCTCACCAGACAGGGCCAATGAGCAGTTCTTC.

This clone was picked up one time. V gene TRBV15 combines with J gene TRBJ2-7, with 7 bases matching TRBD1. The CDR3 length is 13 residues. With 4 bases clipped from V and 3 bases from J, the junction kept 3 bases outside the gene matches. The germline gives CDR1 LNHNV, CDR2 YYDKDF (reference sequence). The CDR3 protein is CATSKTGLYEQYF. For the CDR3, the DNA is TGTGCCACCAGCAAGACAGGGCTCTACGAGCAGTACTTC. Supplemented by reference TRBV15 and TRBJ2-7, the full variable domain reads DAMVIQNPRYQVTQFGKPVTLSCSQTLNHNVMYWYQQKSSQAPKLLFHYYDKDFNNEADTPDNFQSRRPNTSFCFLDIRSPGLGDTAMYLCATSKTGLYEQYFGPGTRLTVT.

This chain links TRBV6-5 with TRBJ2-1; weak D call: TRBD1 (7 bases). Trimming took off 9 bases at V and 10 bases at J, with 22 bases between the two ends. Looked up from germline, CDR1 is MNHEY and CDR2 is SVGAGI. This CDR3 is 14 amino acids long. The CDR3 nucleotides read TGTGCCAGTTCGACAGGGAGGTATGGGATGGAGCAGTTCTTC. Translating gives CASSTGRYGMEQFF.

The chain links TRBV4-2 to TRBJ2-5; 7 bases map to TRBD1. The CDR3 is made up of 15 amino acids. V shed 1 base and J 5 bases; nucleotides not matched to a gene: 7. The germline V gene encodes CDR1 LGHNA and CDR2 YNFKEQ. This CDR3 is CASSQVEGGGETQYF. Written as DNA, the CDR3 is TGTGCCAGCAGCCAAGTCGAAGGGGGCGGGGAGACCCAGTACTTC.

Notes on this clone: The same CDR3 is also encoded by other DNA sequences in this sample. This sequence joins TRBV28 and TRBJ1-5; 7 bases match TRBD1. The CDR3 contains 14 residues. Trimming removed 6 bases from V and 2 bases from J; junction bases left unmatched: 4. Germline CDR1 reads MDHEN; CDR2 reads SYDVKM. The CDR3 reads CASRGTGGNQPQHF. The CDR3 DNA follows: TGTGCCAGCAGAGGAACAGGGGGCAATCAGCCCCAGCATTTT.